The 25 T cell receptor beta chains reported below all come from one sample, sequenced in a study of T cells after yellow fever vaccination. TCRdb re-called the 5' RACE reads with MiXCR, one entry per CDR3 protein. The profile shows 250,000 to 300,000 distinct CDR3 sequences, around 4.9% of them singletons. The input for sequencing was CD4+ T cells sorted from PBMCs, taken on the day of the yellow fever booster vaccination. Every receptor here comes from a man in his late teens or twenties who received the YFV17D yellow fever vaccine.

The chain links TRBV10-3 to TRBJ2-7, with TRBD1 identical over 11 bases. Trimming took 5 bases from V and 7 from J; bases not matched to a gene: 10. This CDR3 is built from 15 residues. Germline assignment: CDR1 ENHRY and CDR2 SYGVKD. CDR3 nucleotide sequence: TGTGCCATCAGTCGGGGAAAGGGACAGGGGGGTGAGCAGTACGTC. This sequence encodes CAISRGKGQGGEQYV.

The table lists this clonotype with many counts. The chain uses TRBV7-2 and TRBJ1-5; D may be TRBD1 (5 bases). There are 13 residues in the CDR3. The germline CDR1 and CDR2 sequences are SGHTA and FQGNSA. With 5 bases removed from V and 5 bases from J, the gap between germline ends came to 10 bases. The DNA of the CDR3 is TGTGCCAGCAGCGTTCGAGGGGATCAGCCCCAGCATTTT. This encodes CASSVRGDQPQHF.

Ten or more counts support this clonotype. This chain links TRBV6-5 with TRBJ2-4; D gene uncertain. This CDR3 contains 16 residues. V shed 0 bases and J shed 0 bases, with 9 bases lying between them. Germline assignment: CDR1 MNHEY and CDR2 SVGAGI. The DNA for the CDR3 is TGTGCCAGCAGTTACTCGAGTAGTCTAGCCAAAAACATTCAGTACTTC. Translation: CASSYSSSLAKNIQYF.

This clonotype was seen only a few times. The CDR3 loop reads CASSRLGDGNTIYF. In DNA form, the CDR3 reads TGTGCCAGTAGTCGTTTGGGGGATGGAAACACCATATATTTT. The rearrangement uses TRBV19 and TRBJ1-3; possibly TRBD1 for D (5 bases). The V gene's germline CDR1 is LNHDA and CDR2 SQIVND (reference sequence). The CDR3 has 14 amino acids. V was trimmed by 5 bases and J by 3 bases, leaving 11 bases between them. Combining the CDR3 with reference TRBV19 and TRBJ1-3 gives the whole variable domain DGGITQSPKYLFRKEGQNVTLSCEQNLNHDAMYWYRQDPGQGLRLIYYSQIVNDFQKGDIAEGYSVSREKKESFPLTVTSAQKNPTAFYLCASSRLGDGNTIYFGEGSWLTVV.

This clonotype was seen many times. The chain uses TRBV10-3 and TRBJ2-5, with D tentatively TRBD1 or TRBD2 (6 bases each). The CDR3 sequence is 15 residues long. CDR1 and CDR2 from the germline V gene are ENHRY and SYGVKD. With 0 bases removed from V and 3 bases from J, the gap between germline ends came to 11 bases. The CDR3 spells CAISESTGAEETQYF. CDR3 in DNA: TGTGCCATCAGTGAGTCGACGGGGGCGGAAGAGACCCAGTACTTC.

This clonotype was observed at least ten times. The genes are TRBV10-1 and TRBJ2-7; 12 positions match TRBD1. Germline CDR1 reads WNHNN; CDR2 reads SYGVQD (reference sequence). The J segment lost 5 bases and the V segment lost 6 bases, leaving 5 bases of the junction unmatched. The CDR3 is 14 residues long. The CDR3 DNA reads as TGCGCCAGCAGGGTCCGGGACAGGGGGCACGAGCAGTACTTC. Translation: CASRVRDRGHEQYF.

The chain links TRBV20-1 to TRBJ1-1, with TRBD1 matching 10 bases. The CDR3 covers 15 residues. CDR1 and CDR2 (germline): DFQATT, SNEGSKA (reference sequence). With 6 bases clipped from V and 4 bases from J, the junction kept 11 bases outside the gene matches. The CDR3: CSAPFIWTGGTEAFF. The CDR3 DNA sequence: TGCAGTGCCCCGTTTATCTGGACAGGGGGCACTGAAGCTTTCTTT.

This clonotype was seen only a few times. This chain connects TRBV6-1 to TRBJ2-7, with D maybe TRBD1 (6 bases). The CDR3 loop spans 15 amino acids. The germline V gene has CDR1 MNHNS and CDR2 SASEGT. Trimming took 5 bases from V and 3 from J, leaving 17 bases between them. The CDR3: CASSQGQAGDYEQYV. The CDR3 DNA sequence: TGTGCCAGCAGTCAGGGCCAGGCAGGGGACTACGAGCAGTACGTC.

This clonotype has just a few counts. The genes are TRBV12-3 or TRBV12-4 and TRBJ1-1; D may be TRBD1 (5 bases). V was pared by 3 bases and J by 3 bases, with 14 bases between. There are 15 residues in the CDR3. Here the CDR3 reads CASSFPGLGYTEAFF. The CDR3, as DNA: TGTGCCAGCAGTTTCCCAGGGCTTGGTTACACTGAAGCTTTCTTT.

This clonotype was seen only a few times. This sequence joins TRBV7-2 and TRBJ1-1, with 9 bases identical to TRBD1. The CDR3 has 15 residues. CDR1 is SGHTA, CDR2 FQGNSA, per germline. Trimming at V came to 4 bases and at J to 7 bases, leaving 10 bases not matched to a gene. CDR3 residues: CASSWLGTGPLEAFF. CDR3 DNA sequence: TGTGCCAGCAGCTGGCTGGGGACAGGGCCCCTTGAAGCTTTCTTT. The whole variable domain, filled in from reference TRBV7-2 and TRBJ1-1, reads GAGVSQSPSNKVTEKGKDVELRCDPISGHTALYWYRQSLGQGLEFLIYFQGNSAPDKSGLPSDRFSAERTGGSVSTLTIQRTQQEDSAVYLCASSWLGTGPLEAFFGQGTRLTVV.

This clonotype was seen more than once but under ten times. The chain recombines TRBV5-1 with TRBJ1-4; tentative D call: TRBD1 (5 bases). CDR3 size: 15 residues. V lost 4 bases to trimming and J lost 5 bases, with 15 bases between them. The germline V gene has CDR1 SGHRS and CDR2 YFSETQ. CDR3 nucleotides: TGCGCCAGCAGCCCAGACAGCGCCCGAAATGAAAAACTGTTTTTT. Amino acids: CASSPDSARNEKLFF.

J is TRBJ2-1 and V is TRBV4-3; maybe TRBD2 (5 bases). The CDR3 is 17 residues long. Trimming stripped 0 bases from V and 3 bases from J, with 15 bases between. CDR1 is LGHNA, CDR2 YSLEER, per germline. The CDR3 region is CASSQEDSGRIYNEQFF. The CDR3 nucleotides read TGCGCCAGCAGCCAAGAGGATTCGGGGAGAATCTACAATGAGCAGTTCTTC.

This clonotype was recorded a few times. The chain joins TRBV11-2 to TRBJ1-4; D gene uncertain. CDR1 is SGHAT, CDR2 FQNNGV, per germline. There are 17 residues in the CDR3. Trimming pared 0 bases from V and 5 bases from J, leaving 16 bases between. CDR3 in DNA: TGTGCCAGCAGCTTAGATTTTCGGGCAGGAAGAAATGAAAAACTGTTTTTT. Encoded protein: CASSLDFRAGRNEKLFF.

The chain uses TRBV27 and TRBJ2-7; possibly TRBD1 or TRBD2 for D (5 bases each). The germline V and J ends were trimmed by 3 bases and 2 bases, with 8 bases remaining between them. CDR1 is MNHEY and CDR2 is SMNVEV in the germline V gene (reference sequence). This CDR3 has 13 amino acids. Here the CDR3 reads CASSFREPYEQYF. The CDR3 bases are TGTGCCAGCAGTTTCAGGGAGCCCTACGAGCAGTACTTC.

The rearrangement uses TRBV5-1 and TRBJ2-3; no reliable D call. The CDR3 length is 14 residues. Between the trimmed V and J ends, which lost 4 bases and 5 bases, there was a span of 14 bases. Germline lookup yields CDR1 SGHRS and CDR2 YFSETQ. The CDR3 nucleotides are TGCGCCAGCAGCGAGACACCCTATGGAGATACGCAGTATTTT. Protein: CASSETPYGDTQYF. The full variable domain, in which reference TRBV5-1 and TRBJ2-3 provide the parts outside the CDR3, is KAGVTQTPRYLIKTRGQQVTLSCSPISGHRSVSWYQQTPGQGLQFLFEYFSETQRNKGNFPGRFSGRQFSNSRSEMNVSTLELGDSALYLCASSETPYGDTQYFGPGTRLTVL.

The chain couples TRBV5-1 to TRBJ2-3, with D perhaps TRBD1 (6 bases). Germline V gives CDR1 SGHRS, CDR2 YFSETQ. This CDR3 has 16 residues. V was cut by 2 bases and J by 0 bases, with 13 bases left in between. CDR3 amino acids: CASSFLRDISTDTQYF. In nucleotides, the CDR3 is TGCGCCAGCAGCTTTCTCCGGGACATTAGCACAGATACGCAGTATTTT.

There are a few counts of this clonotype. The rearrangement uses TRBV5-6 and TRBJ2-2, with TRBD2 matching over 8 bases. The CDR3 consists of 15 residues. From germline, CDR1 is SGHDT and CDR2 YYEEEE. J gave up 7 bases and V 4 bases, and 9 bases lay outside the gene matches. The DNA for the CDR3 is TGTGCCAGCAGCCGGACTAGCTCCTTTGGCGGGGAGCTGTTTTTT. It is translated as CASSRTSSFGGELFF.

This clonotype has only a few counts. The chain employs TRBV9 and TRBJ1-3; D might be TRBD1 (5 bases). V was pared by 4 bases and J by 2 bases, with 13 bases between. Germline CDR1 is SGDLS and CDR2 is YYNGEE. The length of the CDR3 is 15 residues. CDR3 sequence: CASSPGYRPGNTIYF. The CDR3 DNA reads as TGTGCCAGCAGCCCAGGGTATCGGCCTGGAAACACCATATATTTT.

This clonotype occurred a few times. The V and J genes are TRBV4-3 and TRBJ1-5; tentatively, D is TRBD1 (6 bases). Between the trimmed V and J ends, which lost 4 bases and 1 base, there was a span of 14 bases. From germline, CDR1 is LGHNA and CDR2 YSLEER. The CDR3 is 16 residues long. The CDR3 loop is CASSLFVDSSNQPQHF. The CDR3 nucleotides read TGCGCCAGCAGCCTATTTGTGGACAGCAGCAATCAGCCCCAGCATTTT.

Many counts were recorded for this clonotype. The chain carries TRBV9 and TRBJ2-1; 11 nucleotides line up with TRBD2. The length of the CDR3 is 16 residues. Germline CDR1 and CDR2: SGDLS and YYNGEE. V lost 3 bases and J lost 8; bases outside the gene matches: 10. The DNA of the CDR3 is TGTGCCAGCAGCGCCCCTTCCGGGACTAGCGGCTATGAGCAGTTCTTC. It encodes CASSAPSGTSGYEQFF. The whole variable domain, filled in from reference TRBV9 and TRBJ2-1, reads DSGVTQTPKHLITATGQRVTLRCSPRSGDLSVYWYQQSLDQGLQFLIQYYNGEERAKGNILERFSAQQFPDLHSELNLSSLELGDSALYFCASSAPSGTSGYEQFFGPGTRLTVL.

The rearrangement uses TRBV5-4 and TRBJ1-4; D not certain. V lost 2 bases, J lost 0 bases, and 5 bases lay in between. The germline V gene has CDR1 SGHNT and CDR2 YYREEE (reference sequence). This CDR3 region has 14 residues. CDR3 loop: CASSFFATNEKLFF. The CDR3 DNA reads as TGTGCCAGCAGCTTTTTTGCAACTAATGAAAAACTGTTTTTT. Full variable domain (rest looked up from reference TRBV5-4 and TRBJ1-4): ETGVTQSPTHLIKTRGQQVTLRCSSQSGHNTVSWYQQALGQGPQFIFQYYREEENGRGNFPPRFSGLQFPNYSSELNVNALELDDSALYLCASSFFATNEKLFFGSGTQLSVL.

For this clonotype: At one end, the junction sequence differs from germline, possibly due to a read error. The chain couples TRBV20-1 to TRBJ2-7, with 8 nucleotides matching TRBD2. Germline assignment: CDR1 DFQATT and CDR2 SNEGSKA (reference sequence). The CDR3 has 13 amino acids. CDR3 sequence (DNA): TGCAGTACTAGCGGCGTACCCGCCTACGAGCAGTACTTC. Amino acid sequence: CSTSGVPAYEQYF.

This clonotype was observed a few times. The chain couples TRBV4-3 to TRBJ1-2; D gene unclear. This CDR3 has 12 amino acids. Per the germline V gene, CDR1 is LGHNA and CDR2 is YSLEER. The V and J ends lost 1 base and 8 bases respectively, with 8 bases between them. CDR3 bases: TGCGCCAGCAGCCAAGGGCCGGGCGGCTACACCTTC. It encodes CASSQGPGGYTF.

The gene calls are TRBV20-1 and TRBJ2-5, with a tentative D call TRBD1 (6 bases). The CDR3 is 14 residues long. Trimming took off 3 bases at V and 5 bases at J, with 16 bases between the two ends. The germline V gene encodes CDR1 DFQATT and CDR2 SNEGSKA (reference sequence). CDR3: CSASRGGVFETQYF. The DNA for the CDR3 is TGCAGTGCTAGCCGAGGGGGAGTTTTCGAGACCCAGTACTTC.

The V gene is TRBV4-2, the J gene TRBJ1-1; D not certain. Germline-derived CDR1 and CDR2 are LGHNA and YNFKEQ. Trimming left V 2 bases short and J 1 base short, with 8 bases between. CDR3 size: 14 residues. CDR3 in amino acids: CASSQRHQNTEAFF. CDR3 sequence (DNA): TGTGCCAGCAGCCAACGACACCAGAACACTGAAGCTTTCTTT.